The TCR beta chain under discussion was sequenced for a study of CD8+CD57+ T cells in acquired aplastic anemia. Genomic DNA served as template for TCR beta VDJ and CDR3 profiling. TCRdb passed the reads through MiXCR, listing each CDR3 protein once. The sample comprises roughly 240,000 distinct CDR3 sequences, more than 40% of which are singletons, and 7.8% rests with the top ten. This clonotype appeared many times. No antigen is known for it. An expansion of CD8+CD57+ cells by flow cytometry had been shown in patients chosen for sequencing. Severe acquired aplastic anemia was present in every patient. By the time of blood sampling, patients had still received no therapy. Study-wide results and limits: Patients and controls were found to share 25 to 35 CD8+ CDR3 sequences. Controls and patients did not differ significantly in CD8+ Simpson's diversity.

CDR1 is SEHNR and CDR2 is FQNEAQ in the germline V gene (reference sequence). The CDR3 runs 11 residues. The germline V and J ends were trimmed by 7 bases and 3 bases, with 7 bases remaining between them. The gene calls are TRBV7-9 and TRBJ2-7; no firm D call. This clonotype was obtained from a human donor with aplastic anemia. Material: sorted CD4+, CD8+, or CD8+CD57+ T cells (not recorded which) from PBMCs. CDR3 DNA sequence: TGTGCCAGCACAACGGACTACGAGCAGTACTTC. It yields the protein CASTTDYEQYF.